The clone carrying this T cell receptor beta chain was observed a single time. The data stem from a study of cytomegalovirus exposure and HLA in healthy donors. V lost 7 bases, J lost 5 bases, and 9 bases lay in between. CDR3 length: 13 residues. Germline V CDR1 and CDR2: MNHNS, SASEGT. PCR employed 60 Vbeta and 13 Jbeta primers. Clones were read by immunoSEQ multiplex PCR, and TCRdb kept only the in-frame ones, dropping some. Altogether 200,000 to 250,000 clones are present, 70% to 80% being singletons, with the ten largest covering around 2.9%. V is TRBV6-1 and J is TRBJ1-6, with D possibly matching TRBD1 (6 bases). The source material was PBMCs. The clonotype was recovered from a woman between 55 and 75 years old in good health and CMV-seropositive. As DNA, the CDR3 is TGTGCCAGCAAAAGACAGGATAATTCACCCCTCCACTTT. It codes for CASKRQDNSPLHF.